These 21 T cell receptor beta chains were sequenced from one sample in a study of CD8 T cells in ankylosing spondylitis. Using its own MiXCR run on the 5' RACE reads, TCRdb lists one record per CDR3 protein. Among approximately 350,000 distinct CDR3 sequences, 20% were seen once, and the ten largest hold about an eighth. The sequencing sample was made of blood, either unsorted or a sorted T cell fraction (not recorded which). These receptors came from a male donor with ankylosing spondylitis or in good health (not recorded which).

V and J are TRBV12-3 or TRBV12-4 and TRBJ2-1; D remains ambiguous. V was trimmed by 3 bases and J by 1 base, leaving 10 bases between them. The CDR3 totals 15 residues. The CDR3 spells CASSLVLPSYNEQFF. The CDR3 DNA is TGTGCCAGCAGTTTGGTCTTACCTTCCTACAATGAGCAGTTCTTC.

This clonotype occurred a few times. The chain is built from TRBV16 and TRBJ2-7, with D possibly TRBD1 on 5 matching bases. This CDR3 has 17 amino acids. Germline lookup yields CDR1 KGHSY and CDR2 FQNENV. V shed 0 bases and J shed 2 bases, with 17 bases lying between them. The CDR3 loop is CASSQSSRTTYTYEQYF. The CDR3 DNA reads TGTGCCAGCAGCCAATCTAGCAGGACAACGTACACCTACGAGCAGTACTTC.

The chain is built from TRBV4-1 and TRBJ2-1, with 9 bases that match TRBD1. Germline loops: CDR1 MGHRA, CDR2 YSYEKL. The CDR3 is 16 amino acids. The V and J ends lost 2 bases and 2 bases, in that order; junction bases with no gene match: 4. The CDR3 bases are TGCGCCAGCAGCCAACGGGACAGGGAGCCCTACAATGAGCAGTTCTTC. Its protein product is CASSQRDREPYNEQFF.

This clonotype was seen only a few times. The V and J genes are TRBV7-9 and TRBJ2-5, with 9 bases that match TRBD2. CDR3 length equals 14 residues. Germline assignment: CDR1 SEHNR and CDR2 FQNEAQ (reference sequence). V trimming: 5 bases; J trimming: 5 bases; junction bases outside the gene matches: 6. The CDR3 region is CASSLRTSEETQYF. CDR3 DNA: TGTGCCAGCAGCCTACGGACTAGCGAGGAGACCCAGTACTTC.

This clonotype occurred a few times. The chain couples TRBV5-5 to TRBJ2-5; D gene uncertain. The germline V gene encodes CDR1 SGHKS and CDR2 YYEKEE (reference sequence). With 0 bases removed from V and 1 base from J, the gap between germline ends came to 13 bases. The CDR3 extends over 16 amino acids. CDR3 in DNA: TGTGCCAGCAGCTTGGGGCAGATGATCGCCCAAGAGACCCAGTACTTC. This codes for CASSLGQMIAQETQYF.

In this sample, this clonotype turned up a few times. J is TRBJ2-2 and V is TRBV9; 11 nucleotides agree with TRBD2. V shed 2 bases, J shed 7 bases, and the junction held 7 bases outside the gene matches. This CDR3 comprises 16 residues. Germline lookup yields CDR1 SGDLS and CDR2 YYNGEE. The CDR3 is CASSVVAGGPHGELFF. The CDR3 DNA follows: TGTGCCAGCAGCGTCGTAGCGGGGGGGCCCCACGGGGAGCTGTTTTTT.

This clonotype was detected a few times. The gene calls are TRBV9 and TRBJ2-1; D not resolved. The CDR3 loop spans 16 amino acids. Trimming took 0 bases from V and 5 from J, leaving 15 bases between them. Germline V gene data show CDR1 as SGDLS and CDR2 as YYNGEE. The DNA for the CDR3 is TGTGCCAGCAGCGTAGGGGGTTCTATGTCCAACAATGAGCAGTTCTTC. Translation gives CASSVGGSMSNNEQFF. Variable domain in full (rest from reference TRBV9 and TRBJ2-1): DSGVTQTPKHLITATGQRVTLRCSPRSGDLSVYWYQQSLDQGLQFLIQYYNGEERAKGNILERFSAQQFPDLHSELNLSSLELGDSALYFCASSVGGSMSNNEQFFGPGTRLTVL.

This clonotype has a count of ten or more. The rearrangement links TRBV7-9 to TRBJ1-1; D not resolved. The CDR3 totals 15 residues. Trimming pared 4 bases from V and 0 bases from J, leaving 12 bases between. From germline, CDR1 is SEHNR and CDR2 FQNEAQ (reference sequence). The CDR3 loop is CASSSPGDLNTEAFF. CDR3 nucleotide sequence: TGTGCCAGCAGCTCCCCCGGAGATTTGAACACTGAAGCTTTCTTT.

In this sample, this clonotype turned up a few times. The chain is built from TRBV5-1 and TRBJ2-7; D is uncertain. Deletions cut 0 bases from V and 2 bases from J, with 9 bases between. Germline lookup yields CDR1 SGHRS and CDR2 YFSETQ. The CDR3 is 14 residues long. The CDR3 coding sequence is TGCGCCAGCAGCTTGGACAGCAACCCCTACGAGCAGTACTTC. Translation gives CASSLDSNPYEQYF.

The CDR3 DNA reads TGCAGCGCTGGGGGTGAGGGCCCTGAGCAGTTCTTC. Translation: CSAGGEGPEQFF. This chain joins TRBV29-1 and TRBJ2-1; the D call may be TRBD1 or TRBD2 (5 bases each). This CDR3 comprises 12 residues. Trimming pared 7 bases from V and 9 bases from J, leaving 16 bases between. Per germline, CDR1 SQVTM and CDR2 ANQGSEA.

The V call is TRBV6-2 or TRBV6-3, the J call TRBJ2-7; D is ambiguous. This CDR3 region has 14 residues. Germline CDR1 reads MNHEY; CDR2 reads SVGEGT. Between the trimmed V and J ends, which lost 6 bases and 0 bases, there was a span of 12 bases. The CDR3 region is CASRPEFSSYEQYF. The CDR3 bases are TGTGCCAGCAGACCGGAATTTTCCTCCTACGAGCAGTACTTC.

V gene TRBV7-9 combines with J gene TRBJ1-6, with 10 nucleotides matching TRBD1. This CDR3 has 15 residues. Per germline, CDR1 SEHNR and CDR2 FQNEAQ (reference sequence). The ends lost 6 bases at V and 10 bases at J; junction bases unmatched: 9. As DNA, the CDR3 is TGTGCCAGCAGATTGGGGACAGGGGTAAACTCACCCCTCCACTTT. Its translation is CASRLGTGVNSPLHF. The full variable domain, rest sourced from reference TRBV7-9 and TRBJ1-6, is DTGVSQNPRHKITKRGQNVTFRCDPISEHNRLYWYRQTLGQGPEFLTYFQNEAQLEKSRLLSDRFSAERPKGSFSTLEIQRTEQGDSAMYLCASRLGTGVNSPLHFGNGTRLTVT.

The V call is TRBV29-1, the J call TRBJ2-3; 7 nucleotides match TRBD1. The CDR3 length is 14 residues. J lost 0 bases, V lost 7 bases, and 7 bases had no gene match. The germline gives CDR1 SQVTM, CDR2 ANQGSEA. The CDR3 here is CSALGQSSTDTQYF. The CDR3 DNA follows: TGCAGCGCCCTGGGACAGTCCAGCACAGATACGCAGTATTTT.

CDR3: CASSSPQGGHYEQYF. CDR3 DNA: TGTGCCAGCAGTTCGCCTCAGGGGGGACACTACGAGCAGTACTTC. The chain is built from TRBV27 and TRBJ2-7; a possible D gene is TRBD1 (7 bases). The CDR3 loop spans 15 amino acids. The V end was cut by 4 bases, the J end by 3 bases, with 16 bases between. The germline gives CDR1 MNHEY, CDR2 SMNVEV (reference sequence).

This clonotype was seen many times. The gene calls are TRBV20-1 and TRBJ2-1, with 7 bases identical to TRBD1. This CDR3 has 16 residues. Germline V lookup: CDR1 DFQATT, CDR2 SNEGSKA (reference sequence). The J segment lost 2 bases and the V segment lost 0 bases, leaving 7 bases of the junction unmatched. DNA of the CDR3: TGCAGTGCTAGAGAACGGGACAGCACTGCCTACAATGAGCAGTTCTTC. Amino acid sequence: CSARERDSTAYNEQFF.

In this sample, this clonotype turned up many times. The chain joins TRBV5-1 to TRBJ2-3; D not certain. The V and J ends lost 2 bases and 1 base respectively, with 8 bases between them. Germline-derived CDR1 and CDR2 are SGHRS and YFSETQ. The CDR3 has 14 amino acids. The CDR3 loop is CASSFRSGTDTQYF. In DNA, the CDR3 is TGCGCCAGCAGCTTCAGGAGTGGCACAGATACGCAGTATTTT.

CDR3 region: CASSYLGRDTGELFF. The CDR3 DNA follows: TGCGCCAGCAGCTATCTAGGGCGCGACACCGGGGAGCTGTTTTTT. J is TRBJ2-2 and V is TRBV5-1; D unresolved. Per the germline V gene, CDR1 is SGHRS and CDR2 is YFSETQ. The V end was cut by 3 bases, the J end by 3 bases, with 12 bases between. There are 15 residues in the CDR3.

This clonotype was detected a few times. The chain joins TRBV4-2 to TRBJ2-5, with TRBD2 matching over 8 bases. The junction had 5 bases not matched to a gene; V was cut back by 6 bases and J by 5 bases. Germline CDR1 and CDR2: LGHNA and YNFKEQ. This CDR3 contains 13 residues. CDR3 nucleotide sequence: TGTGCCAGCAGACCACCGGGGGGGGAGACCCAGTACTTC. It is translated as CASRPPGGETQYF.

Many counts were recorded for this clonotype. CDR3 sequence (DNA): TGTGCCAGCAGTGAAGGGACTGACACAGATACGCAGTATTTT. Translated: CASSEGTDTDTQYF. The V gene is TRBV6-4, the J gene TRBJ2-3; TRBD2 is a possible D gene (6 bases). The V end lost 3 bases, the J end lost 2 bases, and 9 bases lay between the germline ends. The CDR3 consists of 14 residues. Germline V gene lookup returns CDR1 MRHNA and CDR2 SNTAGT.

V is TRBV11-2 and J is TRBJ2-1, with D possibly TRBD1 on 6 matching bases. Trimming pared 1 base from V and 7 bases from J, leaving 14 bases between. Looked up from germline, CDR1 is SGHAT and CDR2 is FQNNGV. The CDR3 consists of 15 residues. The CDR3 region is CASSLVWGPRNEQFF. As DNA, the CDR3 is TGTGCCAGCAGCTTAGTGTGGGGGCCAAGGAATGAGCAGTTCTTC.

This clonotype was detected a few times. The rearrangement uses TRBV28 and TRBJ2-7; 7 bases agree with TRBD1. Germline CDR1 MDHEN, CDR2 SYDVKM. V was pared by 6 bases and J by 0 bases, with 11 bases of the junction left unmatched. The CDR3 covers 16 residues. The CDR3 protein is CASSPGQVLSSYEQYF. CDR3 nucleotide sequence: TGTGCCAGCAGCCCCGGACAGGTCCTAAGCTCCTACGAGCAGTACTTC.